This record concerns one TCR beta chain sequence. Its antigen is not identified. It may be a read error: a sequence one base away is much more abundant. These data come from a study of blood T cells in healthy people across ages. Study outcomes and limitations: Unsorted PBMC input precluded a conclusive naive versus antigen-experienced comparison. Diversity was higher, and naive CD4+ cells more numerous, in long-lived donors than in aged donors.

Alongside a J-beta primer mix, a sample-barcoded 5' primer served in a second PCR lasting 7 to 11 cycles. TCRdb fed the 5' RACE reads into MiXCR, producing one record per CDR3 protein. The data hold 580,000 or so distinct CDR3 sequences, with roughly 48% observed a single time. This CDR3 spans 13 amino acids. This TCR was recovered from a man older than 75 in good health. The genes are TRBV12-3 or TRBV12-4 and TRBJ2-7, with D tentatively TRBD2 (6 bases). Sequencing used blood. CDR3 bases: TGTGCCGGCAGTTCGGGGGATCGATACGAGCAGTACTTC. Protein sequence: CAGSSGDRYEQYF.